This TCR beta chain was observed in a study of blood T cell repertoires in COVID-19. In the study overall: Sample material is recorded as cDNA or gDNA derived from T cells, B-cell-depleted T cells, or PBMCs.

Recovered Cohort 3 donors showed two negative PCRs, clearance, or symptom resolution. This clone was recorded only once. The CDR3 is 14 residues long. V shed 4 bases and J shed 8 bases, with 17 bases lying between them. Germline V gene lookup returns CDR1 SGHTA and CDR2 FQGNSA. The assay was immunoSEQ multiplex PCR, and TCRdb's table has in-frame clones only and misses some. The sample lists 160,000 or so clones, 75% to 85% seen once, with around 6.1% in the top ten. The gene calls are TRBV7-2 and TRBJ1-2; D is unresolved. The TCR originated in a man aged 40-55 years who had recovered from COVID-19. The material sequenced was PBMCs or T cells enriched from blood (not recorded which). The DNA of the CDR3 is TGTGCCAGCAGCTCTCCCCGGAGGGATAAAGGCTACACCTTC. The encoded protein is CASSSPRRDKGYTF.